This entry lists 12 T cell receptor beta chains sequenced from one sample in a study of CD8 T cells in ankylosing spondylitis. TCRdb called the 5' RACE reads again in MiXCR, with one record for every CDR3 protein. The sample gives approximately 250,000 distinct CDR3 sequences, roughly a third of which show up once; roughly 4.2% is in the top ten. The sequencing sample was made of blood, either unsorted or a sorted T cell fraction (not recorded which). These receptors came from a male donor with ankylosing spondylitis or in good health (not recorded which).

This sequence joins TRBV12-3 or TRBV12-4 and TRBJ1-5; weak D call: TRBD1 (5 bases). The ends were cut back, 5 bases at V and 10 bases at J, with 12 bases in the middle. This CDR3 is 12 amino acids long. CDR3 DNA sequence: TGTGCCAGCAGTCCCCAGGGAGGACCCCAGCATTTT. Amino acids: CASSPQGGPQHF.

This clonotype occurred a few times. This chain joins TRBV29-1 and TRBJ1-1, with D unclear. V lost 3 bases, J lost 10 bases, and 18 bases lay in between. Germline V gene lookup returns CDR1 SQVTM and CDR2 ANQGSEA. The CDR3 length is 13 residues. The CDR3 loop reads CSVDTEAGPRAFF. In nucleotides, the CDR3 is TGCAGCGTTGACACCGAGGCCGGACCTCGAGCTTTCTTT.

This clonotype occurred a few times. The chain uses TRBV5-1 and TRBJ1-1; D uncertain. Germline V CDR1 and CDR2: SGHRS, YFSETQ. Deletions cut 0 bases from V and 0 bases from J, with 15 bases between. This CDR3 spans 17 amino acids. CDR3 in amino acids: CASSLERVGFMNTEAFF. DNA of the CDR3: TGCGCCAGCAGCTTGGAAAGGGTTGGCTTTATGAACACTGAAGCTTTCTTT. Combining the CDR3 with reference TRBV5-1 and TRBJ1-1 gives the whole variable domain KAGVTQTPRYLIKTRGQQVTLSCSPISGHRSVSWYQQTPGQGLQFLFEYFSETQRNKGNFPGRFSGRQFSNSRSEMNVSTLELGDSALYLCASSLERVGFMNTEAFFGQGTRLTVV.

This clonotype showed up just a few times. The chain carries TRBV29-1 and TRBJ1-3; D is undetermined. The V gene's germline CDR1 is SQVTM and CDR2 ANQGSEA. The length of the CDR3 is 12 residues. The ends were cut back, 3 bases at V and 3 bases at J, with 6 bases in the middle. The DNA for the CDR3 is TGCAGCGTTGACGGGGTTGGAAACACCATATATTTT. Protein: CSVDGVGNTIYF.

This clonotype was seen only a few times. The chain is built from TRBV20-1 and TRBJ1-6, with D hard to call. With 1 base removed from V and 13 bases from J, the gap between germline ends came to 11 bases. CDR3 size: 12 residues. Germline values: CDR1 DFQATT, CDR2 SNEGSKA (reference sequence). CDR3 loop: CSARVAGGPLHF. In DNA form, the CDR3 reads TGCAGTGCTAGAGTGGCCGGTGGGCCCCTCCACTTT.

V gene TRBV9 combines with J gene TRBJ1-2; 7 nucleotides match TRBD1. The germline V gene has CDR1 SGDLS and CDR2 YYNGEE. The CDR3 is made up of 13 amino acids. Trimming cost V 0 bases and J 6 bases; bases outside gene matches: 2. The CDR3 region has the DNA TGTGCCAGCAGCGTAGGAGGGGGCCATGGCTACACCTTC. This encodes CASSVGGGHGYTF. Full variable domain (missing parts from reference TRBV9 and TRBJ1-2): DSGVTQTPKHLITATGQRVTLRCSPRSGDLSVYWYQQSLDQGLQFLIQYYNGEERAKGNILERFSAQQFPDLHSELNLSSLELGDSALYFCASSVGGGHGYTFGSGTRLTVV.

V usage is TRBV10-3 and J usage is TRBJ1-2; D remains ambiguous. The CDR3 is 15 amino acids. Trimming removed 11 bases from V and 6 bases from J, with 25 bases in between. Per germline, CDR1 ENHRY and CDR2 SYGVKD. The CDR3 loop is CAALGGTGIGDGYTF. The DNA for the CDR3 is TGTGCCGCGCTGGGAGGAACGGGGATCGGGGATGGCTACACCTTC.

The chain couples TRBV20-1 to TRBJ2-5; the D is unclear. CDR1 is DFQATT, CDR2 SNEGSKA, per germline (reference sequence). CDR3 length: 14 residues. V dropped 7 bases and J dropped 5 bases, with 20 bases sitting between them. The CDR3 reads CSDVRTGPRETQYF. DNA of the CDR3: TGCAGTGATGTCCGGACGGGCCCCAGGGAGACCCAGTACTTC.

The V call is TRBV15, the J call TRBJ2-4, with D tentatively TRBD1 or TRBD2 (5 bases each). Germline V gene lookup returns CDR1 LNHNV and CDR2 YYDKDF (reference sequence). Trimming stripped 3 bases from V and 0 bases from J, with 15 bases between. This CDR3 spans 17 amino acids. The CDR3 is CATSSLGEGPAKNIQYF. The CDR3 nucleotides read TGTGCCACCAGCAGCTTAGGCGAGGGACCAGCCAAAAACATTCAGTACTTC.

The chain has TRBV20-1 and TRBJ2-1; 12 bases line up with TRBD1. V was clipped by 3 bases and J by 3 bases; unmatched bases: 9. Per germline, CDR1 DFQATT and CDR2 SNEGSKA (reference sequence). This CDR3 contains 17 residues. This CDR3 reads CSASGTGGWAGYNEQFF. The CDR3 DNA sequence: TGCAGTGCTAGCGGGACAGGGGGCTGGGCTGGCTACAATGAGCAGTTCTTC.

In its sample, this clonotype was seen a few times. This chain uses TRBV7-6 with TRBJ1-1; D is undetermined. There are 15 residues in the CDR3. V was clipped by 5 bases and J by 1 base, with 14 bases between them. Germline lookup yields CDR1 SGHVS and CDR2 FNYEAQ. The CDR3 DNA reads TGTGCCAGCAGCCCCCTCGTGGCACCGAACACTGAAGCTTTCTTT. Protein: CASSPLVAPNTEAFF. The complete variable domain, with remaining parts taken from reference TRBV7-6 and TRBJ1-1, reads GAGVSQSPRYKVTKRGQDVALRCDPISGHVSLYWYRQALGQGPEFLTYFNYEAQQDKSGLPNDRFSAERPEGSISTLTIQRTEQRDSAMYRCASSPLVAPNTEAFFGQGTRLTVV.

J is TRBJ2-1 and V is TRBV15; TRBD2 matches 15 bases. Germline V gene data show CDR1 as LNHNV and CDR2 as YYDKDF (reference sequence). The CDR3 consists of 17 residues. V lost 5 bases, J lost 7 bases, and 9 bases stayed unmatched. The CDR3 DNA reads TGTGCCACCAGCGACGGGACTAGCGGGGGGTCGAGAAATGAGCAGTTCTTC. It translates to CATSDGTSGGSRNEQFF.